This passage covers 23 T cell receptor beta chains from one sample sequenced in a study of blood T cell repertoires in COVID-19. Sequencing was performed with immunoSEQ multiplex PCR; in TCRdb, only in-frame clones are kept and a portion is missing. This table has 25,000 to 35,000 clones, about 85% appearing once. Sequencing was carried out using peripheral blood. All receptors derive from a human donor in a cohort sampled during active COVID-19.

This clone came up once. The rearrangement links TRBV4-1 to TRBJ1-1; TRBD1 matches 7 bases. The J segment lost 4 bases and the V segment lost 6 bases, leaving 5 bases of the junction unmatched. Looked up from germline, CDR1 is MGHRA and CDR2 is YSYEKL. This CDR3 contains 13 residues. CDR3 DNA sequence: TGCGCCAGCAGTGCTGACAGGGCCACTGAAGCTTTCTTT. Translating gives CASSADRATEAFF.

The chain uses TRBV18 and TRBJ1-5; 8 bases align to TRBD1. CDR1 and CDR2 (germline): KGHSH, LQKENI. The CDR3 totals 14 residues. J lost 2 bases, V lost 5 bases, and 2 bases had no gene match. The CDR3 reads CASSSGQGNQPQHF. The CDR3 coding sequence is TGTGCCAGCTCATCGGGACAGGGCAATCAGCCCCAGCATTTT.

The V and J genes are TRBV4-1 and TRBJ2-1; no definite D call. The germline gives CDR1 MGHRA, CDR2 YSYEKL. This CDR3 is 14 amino acids long. The V gene lost 4 bases and the J gene lost 12 bases, with 19 bases spanning the gap. Here the CDR3 DNA reads TGCGCCAGCAGCCGGGCCCAGTCACGTGTTGGGCAGTTCTTC. Amino acid sequence: CASSRAQSRVGQFF.

This clone is a singleton in its sample. The V gene is TRBV9, the J gene TRBJ1-6, with TRBD1 matching 7 bases. Germline CDR1 SGDLS, CDR2 YYNGEE. The ends lost 3 bases at V and 9 bases at J; junction bases unmatched: 15. CDR3 length equals 17 residues. In DNA form, the CDR3 reads TGTGCCAGCAGCGCCTCCTTTGTAGGGGGCGAATTTTCACCCCTCCACTTT. Its protein product is CASSASFVGGEFSPLHF.

The V call is TRBV3-1 (or the pseudogene TRBV3-2), the J call TRBJ2-7; TRBD1 matches at 7 bases. Trimming cost V 4 bases and J 0 bases; bases outside gene matches: 3. The germline V gene has CDR1 LGHDT and CDR2 YNNKEL (reference sequence). This CDR3 spans 14 amino acids. Written as DNA, the CDR3 is TGTGCCAGCAGCCCGGGACAGCGCTCCTACGAGCAGTACTTC. Translated, it gives CASSPGQRSYEQYF.

This chain uses TRBV4-1 with TRBJ1-5, with 8 bases fitting TRBD1. V shed 4 bases, J shed 6 bases, and the junction held 8 bases outside the gene matches. In germline, CDR1 is MGHRA, CDR2 YSYEKL. The CDR3 is 15 residues long. Here the CDR3 DNA reads TGCGCCAGCAGCCTTTATACAGGGGGAGGTCAGCCCCAGCATTTT. Its protein product is CASSLYTGGGQPQHF.

The chain joins TRBV30 to TRBJ1-5; TRBD1 is a possible D gene (5 bases). CDR1 and CDR2 (germline): GTSNPN, SVGIG (reference sequence). Trimming took off 7 bases at V and 4 bases at J, with 11 bases between the two ends. The CDR3 sequence is 12 residues long. The CDR3 coding sequence is TGTGCCTCGGGCAGGGTGAATCAGCCCCAGCATTTT. Translation gives CASGRVNQPQHF.

The chain joins TRBV28 to TRBJ1-1, with TRBD1 as a possible D gene (6 bases). This CDR3 spans 11 amino acids. Trimming took off 5 bases at V and 11 bases at J, with 12 bases between the two ends. CDR1 MDHEN and CDR2 SYDVKM come from the germline V gene. CDR3 sequence: CASSPGHLAFF. For the CDR3, the DNA is TGTGCCAGCAGTCCGGGACATCTGGCTTTCTTT.

The J gene is TRBJ2-5, the V gene TRBV15; 13 nucleotides match TRBD2. The CDR3 sequence is 18 residues long. V lost 3 bases to trimming and J lost 4 bases; unmatched junction nucleotides: 11. Germline assignment: CDR1 LNHNV and CDR2 YYDKDF (reference sequence). CDR3 coding DNA: TGTGCCACCAGCAGTTGGGGGACTAGCGGGAAGGGACGAGAGACCCAGTACTTC. Amino acid sequence: CATSSWGTSGKGRETQYF.

The rearrangement uses TRBV5-6 and TRBJ1-2; TRBD1 aligns across 12 bases. This CDR3 has 15 residues. Germline V CDR1 and CDR2: SGHDT, YYEEEE. Trimming at V came to 0 bases and at J to 4 bases, leaving 1 base not matched to a gene. This CDR3 is CASSLGDRGPYGYTF. DNA of the CDR3: TGTGCCAGCAGCTTGGGGGACAGGGGGCCCTATGGCTACACCTTC.

This clone was observed a few times. The chain uses TRBV7-3 and TRBJ1-2; no firm D call. Per germline, CDR1 SGHTA and CDR2 FQGTGA. The V end lost 5 bases, the J end lost 5 bases, and 21 bases lay between the germline ends. The CDR3 has 16 residues. The DNA of the CDR3 is TGTGCCAGCAGCCCCCGGTACAGTGCGGAGGTTTATGGCTACACCTTC. Residues: CASSPRYSAEVYGYTF. The full variable domain, in which reference TRBV7-3 and TRBJ1-2 provide the parts outside the CDR3, is GAGVSQTPSNKVTEKGKYVELRCDPISGHTALYWYRQSLGQGPEFLIYFQGTGAADDSGLPNDRFFAVRPEGSVSTLKIQRTERGDSAVYLCASSPRYSAEVYGYTFGSGTRLTVV.

The J gene is TRBJ1-2, the V gene TRBV24-1; TRBD1 matches at 8 bases. This CDR3 is built from 15 residues. With V trimmed by 7 bases and J by 4 bases, 10 bases remained unmatched. Germline V gene sequence: CDR1 KGHDR, CDR2 SFDVKD. This CDR3 is CATSYSTDRGYGYTF. In nucleotides, the CDR3 is TGTGCCACCAGCTATTCCACCGACAGGGGCTATGGCTACACCTTC.

The V and J genes are TRBV6-1 and TRBJ1-1; TRBD1 might be the D (5 bases). The CDR3 extends over 12 amino acids. Germline CDR1 is MNHNS and CDR2 is SASEGT. V was cut by 0 bases and J by 11 bases, with 10 bases left in between. The CDR3 DNA follows: TGTGCCAGCAGTGAAGCGTGGGGGGGGGCTTTCTTT. It codes for CASSEAWGGAFF.

The chain links TRBV4-1 to TRBJ2-7, with 8 bases identical to TRBD1. CDR1 and CDR2 (germline): MGHRA, YSYEKL. This CDR3 has 16 amino acids. Trimming at V came to 1 base and at J to 4 bases, leaving 9 bases not matched to a gene. The DNA of the CDR3 is TGCGCCAGCAGCCAAGTCCAGGACAGGGATCTGTACGAGCAGTACTTC. Translated, it gives CASSQVQDRDLYEQYF.

The chain joins TRBV19 to TRBJ2-3, with D unclear. CDR3 length: 16 residues. CDR1 is LNHDA and CDR2 is SQIVND in the germline V gene (reference sequence). V lost 1 base and J 0 bases, leaving 11 bases between the germline ends. CDR3 bases: TGTGCCAGTAGTATAGTAGCCACATATAGCACAGATACGCAGTATTTT. Translated: CASSIVATYSTDTQYF.

The rearrangement joins TRBV7-6 to TRBJ1-1; no clear D. This CDR3 region has 13 residues. The ends were cut back, 2 bases at V and 1 base at J, with 5 bases in the middle. Germline V gene sequence: CDR1 SGHVS, CDR2 FNYEAQ. DNA of the CDR3: TGTGCCAGCAGCTTAACAGAGAACACTGAAGCTTTCTTT. Its translation is CASSLTENTEAFF.

This rearrangement joins TRBV18 to TRBJ2-2; 10 bases line up with TRBD2. The CDR3 consists of 15 residues. With V trimmed by 3 bases and J by 6 bases, 4 bases remained unmatched. The germline CDR1 and CDR2 sequences are KGHSH and LQKENI. The CDR3 here is CASSPSLAGAGELFF. DNA of the CDR3: TGTGCCAGCTCACCGTCCCTAGCGGGAGCCGGGGAGCTGTTTTTT.

The chain combines TRBV12-1 with TRBJ1-2; the DNA was not compared with TRBD1, the D call given in the table. TRBV12-1 is noted as a pseudogene. CDR3 size: 17 residues. In DNA, the CDR3 is TGTGCCAGCACCTCCCCGGGACAGGGCGACTCTAACTATGGCTACACCTTC. This encodes CASTSPGQGDSNYGYTF.

The chain couples TRBV30 to TRBJ1-5; TRBD1 matches 8 bases. This CDR3 comprises 14 residues. Trimming at V came to 3 bases and at J to 0 bases, leaving 1 base not matched to a gene. CDR1 GTSNPN and CDR2 SVGIG come from the germline V gene (reference sequence). The CDR3 is CAWRGTGSNQPQHF. CDR3 coding DNA: TGTGCCTGGAGAGGGACAGGTAGCAATCAGCCCCAGCATTTT. The variable domain in full, completed from reference TRBV30 and TRBJ1-5, reads SQTIHQWPATLVQPVGSPLSLECTVEGTSNPNLYWYRQAAGRGLQLLFYSVGIGQISSEVPQNLSASRPQDRQFILSSKKLLLSDSGFYLCAWRGTGSNQPQHFGDGTRLSIL.

The gene calls are TRBV6-5 and TRBJ1-4; 9 bases align to TRBD1. The germline V gene has CDR1 MNHEY and CDR2 SVGAGI. Trimming removed 6 bases from V and 6 bases from J; junction bases left unmatched: 5. The CDR3 runs 14 residues. CDR3 region: CASRLTGGDEKLFF. DNA for the CDR3: TGTGCCAGCAGACTGACAGGGGGAGATGAAAAACTGTTTTTT.

The V call is TRBV27, the J call TRBJ2-2, with 9 bases fitting TRBD2. This CDR3 is built from 18 residues. V lost 0 bases and J lost 8; bases outside the gene matches: 13. Germline CDR1 MNHEY, CDR2 SMNVEV (reference sequence). This chain's CDR3 is CASSLSRGLALLTGELFF. CDR3 nucleotides: TGTGCCAGCAGTTTATCCAGGGGACTAGCCTTACTGACTGGGGAGCTGTTTTTT.

The rearrangement links TRBV2 to TRBJ1-6; D is unresolved. V shed 4 bases and J shed 4 bases, with 20 bases lying between them. The CDR3 has 18 amino acids. In germline, CDR1 is SNHLY, CDR2 FYNNEI. The CDR3 sequence: CASSGNTGIRIYNSPLHF. Here the CDR3 DNA reads TGTGCCAGCAGTGGGAACACCGGGATCCGGATTTATAATTCACCCCTCCACTTT.

The rearrangement uses TRBV19 and TRBJ1-2; the match to TRBD1 covers 10 bases. Per the germline V gene, CDR1 is LNHDA and CDR2 is SQIVND (reference sequence). V shed 3 bases and J 5 bases; nucleotides not matched to a gene: 6. CDR3 length: 15 amino acids. The DNA for the CDR3 is TGTGCCAGTAGTATCGGGACAGGGGCTGGGTATGGCTACACCTTC. This sequence encodes CASSIGTGAGYGYTF.